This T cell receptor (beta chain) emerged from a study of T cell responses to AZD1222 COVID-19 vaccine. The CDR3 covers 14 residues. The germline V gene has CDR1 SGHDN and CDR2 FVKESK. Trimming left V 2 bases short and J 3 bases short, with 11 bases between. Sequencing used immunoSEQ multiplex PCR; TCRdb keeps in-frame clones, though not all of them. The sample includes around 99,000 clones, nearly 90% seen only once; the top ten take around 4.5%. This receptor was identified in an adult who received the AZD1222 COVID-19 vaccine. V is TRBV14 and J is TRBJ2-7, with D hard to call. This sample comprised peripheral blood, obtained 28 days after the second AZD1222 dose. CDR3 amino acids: CASSQNRVVYEQYF. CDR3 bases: TGTGCCAGCAGCCAAAATCGTGTAGTCTACGAGCAGTACTTC.